This T cell receptor beta chain derives from a study of blood T cell repertoires in COVID-19. Clones were read by immunoSEQ multiplex PCR, and TCRdb kept only the in-frame ones, dropping some. This table has 310,000 or so clones, roughly 90% appearing once. In its sample, this clone was seen once. Specimen: peripheral blood. The source is a woman younger than 45 with COVID-19, enrolled during active disease.

CDR3: CASSSTTGQYYGYTF. The CDR3 DNA sequence: TGTGCCAGCAGTTCAACTACGGGACAGTACTATGGCTACACCTTC. The V gene is TRBV28, the J gene TRBJ1-2, with 7 nucleotides matching TRBD1. This CDR3 spans 15 amino acids. The germline V gene encodes CDR1 MDHEN and CDR2 SYDVKM. The J segment lost 3 bases and the V segment lost 4 bases, leaving 8 bases of the junction unmatched.